This TCR beta chain was captured by sequencing in a study of CD8 T cells in ankylosing spondylitis. Study-level points and caveats: It was reported that disease-linked clones were significantly enriched in matched ankylosing spondylitis synovial fluid.

TCR beta libraries were made by quantitative 5'-RACE with molecular barcodes. Using its own MiXCR run on the 5' RACE reads, TCRdb lists one record per CDR3 protein. The sample yields over 110,000 distinct CDR3 sequences, roughly 7.7% seen once. Germline V lookup: CDR1 MNHEY, CDR2 SMNVEV (reference sequence). The CDR3 is 13 residues long. The sample holds a few counts of this clonotype. What it binds is unknown. An end of the junction does not agree with germline; a read error may underlie this. Sequencing used synovial fluid, either unsorted or a sorted T cell fraction (not recorded which). The chain uses TRBV27 and TRBJ2-7, with a possible D match to TRBD2 (6 bases). The source of this sequence is a male donor with ankylosing spondylitis. In DNA form, the CDR3 reads TGTGCCAGCAATTTAGCAGGAGGGAACGAGCAGTACTTC. Translation gives CASNLAGGNEQYF.